This TCR beta chain was profiled in a study of beta chain features in type 1 diabetes. Study results and limitations: Here, the possible influence of HLA type (on TCRB rearrangement) remained unresolved.

Isolated RNA was reverse transcribed in full, so expressed TCRB transcripts were sequenced. Profiling relied on immunoSEQ multiplex PCR, and the TCRdb table lists in-frame clones only, not all of them. The sample has around 290,000 clones; approximately 8% are singletons. This clone was seen a handful of times. The antigen remains undetermined. Trimming cost V 8 bases and J 4 bases, with 20 bases left between them. The CDR3 is 15 amino acids. Germline assignment: CDR1 MNHEY and CDR2 SVGAGI. Specimen: central memory CD4+ T cells from blood. This chain joins TRBV6-5 and TRBJ1-2; a weak D match, TRBD1 (6 bases). The receptor comes from a woman between 18 and 29 years old in good health. The CDR3 sequence is CASDLSQGTGYGYTF. The CDR3 nucleotides are TGTGCCAGCGATCTTTCCCAGGGGACGGGCTATGGCTACACCTTC.